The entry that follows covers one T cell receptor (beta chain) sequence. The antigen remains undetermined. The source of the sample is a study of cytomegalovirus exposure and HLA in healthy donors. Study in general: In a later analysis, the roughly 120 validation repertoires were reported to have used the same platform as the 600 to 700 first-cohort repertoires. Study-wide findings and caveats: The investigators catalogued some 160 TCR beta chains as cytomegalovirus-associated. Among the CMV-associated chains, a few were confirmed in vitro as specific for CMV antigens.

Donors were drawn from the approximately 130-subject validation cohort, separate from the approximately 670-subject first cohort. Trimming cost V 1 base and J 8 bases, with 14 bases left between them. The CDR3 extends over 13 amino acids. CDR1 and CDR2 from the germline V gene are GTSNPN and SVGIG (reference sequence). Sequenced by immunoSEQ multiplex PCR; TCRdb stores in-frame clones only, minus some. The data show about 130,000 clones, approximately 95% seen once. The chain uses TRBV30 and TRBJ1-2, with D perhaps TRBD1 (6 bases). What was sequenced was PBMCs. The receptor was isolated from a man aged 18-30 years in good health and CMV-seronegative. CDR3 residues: CAWSAPGGGGYTF. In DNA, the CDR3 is TGTGCCTGGAGTGCACCGGGGGGCGGGGGCTACACCTTC.